The clone carrying this TCR beta chain was counted a few times. This entry comes from a study of T cells after yellow fever vaccination. About the study: Any fraction with a low cell number was prepared using SMART-Seq v4 Ultra Low Input.

V was pared by 10 bases and J by 5 bases, with 8 bases of the junction left unmatched. From germline, CDR1 is MGHDK and CDR2 SYGVNS. The CDR3 totals 13 residues. UMIs and a universal primer site were added when TCR cDNA was made by 5'RACE template switching. From the 5' RACE reads, TCRdb called clonotypes with MiXCR, one entry per CDR3 protein. The table lists 600,000 to 750,000 distinct CDR3 sequences, around an eighth of them singletons. The chain has TRBV25-1 and TRBJ2-7; 10 bases line up with TRBD2. Sample: PBMCs, taken on the day of the yellow fever booster vaccination. The origin of this receptor is a man under 40 who received the YFV17D yellow fever vaccine. The CDR3 loop is CATMGLAIDEQYF. DNA for the CDR3: TGTGCCACCATGGGACTAGCGATCGACGAGCAGTACTTC.